This T cell receptor beta chain appears in the sequencing data of a study of CD8 T cells in Susac syndrome. An input of about 0.45 to 1 ug of RNA was subjected to reverse transcription using random hexamers. TCRdb called the immunoSEQ multiplex PCR reads again in MiXCR, with one record for every CDR3 protein. Of about 300,000 distinct CDR3 sequences listed, about 91% were seen once; the top ten hold around 0.18%. TEMRA cells were FACS-enriched and CD8+ and CD4+ T cells negatively isolated. Germline lookup yields CDR1 DFQATT and CDR2 SNEGSKA (reference sequence). J lost 1 base, V lost 0 bases, and 5 bases had no gene match. The CDR3 runs to 17 residues.

This receptor was identified in a human donor with multiple sclerosis. This sequence joins TRBV20-1 and TRBJ2-2, with 10 bases matching TRBD2. Sequenced material: CD8+ T cells from PBMCs. CDR3 loop: CSARDPLAGENTGELFF. CDR3 bases: TGCAGTGCTAGAGATCCTCTAGCGGGGGAGAACACCGGGGAGCTGTTTTTT.